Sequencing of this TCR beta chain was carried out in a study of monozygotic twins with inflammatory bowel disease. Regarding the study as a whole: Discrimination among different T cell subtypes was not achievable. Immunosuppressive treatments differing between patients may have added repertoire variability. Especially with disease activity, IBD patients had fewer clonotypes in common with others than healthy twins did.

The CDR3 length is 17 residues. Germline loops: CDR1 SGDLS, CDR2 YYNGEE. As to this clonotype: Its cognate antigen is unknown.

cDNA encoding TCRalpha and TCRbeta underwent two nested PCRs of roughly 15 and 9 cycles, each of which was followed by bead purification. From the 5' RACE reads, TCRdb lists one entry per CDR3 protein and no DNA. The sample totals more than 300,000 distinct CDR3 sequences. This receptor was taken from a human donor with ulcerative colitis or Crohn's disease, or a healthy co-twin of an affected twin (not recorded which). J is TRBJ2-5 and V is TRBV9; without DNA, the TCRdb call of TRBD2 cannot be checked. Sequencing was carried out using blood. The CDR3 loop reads CASSVAHLAGGQETQYF.